This T cell receptor beta chain originates from a study of read filtering for tumor transcriptome and immune sequencing. From 400 to 450 ng of RNA, a library with molecular barcoded alpha/delta and beta/gamma adaptors was made. TCRdb processed the reads anew with MiXCR; each CDR3 protein has one entry. The sample includes fewer than 75,000 distinct CDR3 sequences, 20% to 25% of them seen just once. General study points: Correlation between methods rose after single-read clonotypes were removed. Sorted CD138-negative bone marrow cells were not purified T cells.

CDR1 is LGHDT, CDR2 YNNKEL, per germline (reference sequence). J was trimmed by 8 bases and V by 5 bases; bases with no gene match: 8. The CDR3 extends over 14 amino acids. Worth noting for this clonotype: Its target is not known.

The chain couples TRBV3-1 to TRBJ2-1, with 8 bases fitting TRBD1. This clonotype was obtained from a donor aged 40 or over with multiple myeloma. The sample was a population of CD138-negative cells sorted from bone marrow. CDR3 nucleotides: TGTGCCAGCAGCTTCTGGACAGGGTCGGATGAGCAGTTCTTC. This codes for CASSFWTGSDEQFF.